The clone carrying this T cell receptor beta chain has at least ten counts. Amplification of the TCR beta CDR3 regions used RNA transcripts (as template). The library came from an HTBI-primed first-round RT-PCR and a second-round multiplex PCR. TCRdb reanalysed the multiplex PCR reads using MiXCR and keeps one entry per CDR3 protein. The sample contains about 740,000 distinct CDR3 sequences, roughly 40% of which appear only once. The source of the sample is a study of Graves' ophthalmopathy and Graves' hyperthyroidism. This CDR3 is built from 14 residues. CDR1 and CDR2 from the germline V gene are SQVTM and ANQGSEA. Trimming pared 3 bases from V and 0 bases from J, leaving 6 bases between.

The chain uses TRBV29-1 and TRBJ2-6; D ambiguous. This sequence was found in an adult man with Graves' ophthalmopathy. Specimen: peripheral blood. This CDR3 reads CSVDVSSGANVLTF. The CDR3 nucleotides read TGCAGCGTTGATGTCAGCTCTGGGGCCAACGTCCTGACTTTC. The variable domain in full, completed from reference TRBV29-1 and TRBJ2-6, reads SAVISQKPSRDICQRGTSLTIQCQVDSQVTMMFWYRQQPGQSLTLIATANQGSEATYESGFVIDKFPISRPNLTFSTLTVSNMSPEDSSIYLCSVDVSSGANVLTFGAGSRLTVL.